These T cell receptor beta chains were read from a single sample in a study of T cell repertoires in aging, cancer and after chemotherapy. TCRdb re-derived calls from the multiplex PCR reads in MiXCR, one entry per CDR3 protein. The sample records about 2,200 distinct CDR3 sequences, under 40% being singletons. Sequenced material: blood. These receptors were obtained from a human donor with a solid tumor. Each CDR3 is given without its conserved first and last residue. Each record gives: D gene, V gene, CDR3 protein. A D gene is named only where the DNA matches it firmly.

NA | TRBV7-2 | ASSFGTASTDTQY
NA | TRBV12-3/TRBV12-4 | ASSPPPGETQY
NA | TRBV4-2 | ASSPPGSSYEQY
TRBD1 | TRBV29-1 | SVSDRGQDQPQH
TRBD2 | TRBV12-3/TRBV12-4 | ASSKTGLAGEDTQY
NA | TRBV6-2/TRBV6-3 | ASSSTRDGGTDTQY
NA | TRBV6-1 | ASDIRTESF
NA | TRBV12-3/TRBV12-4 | ASGSVFRTDTQY
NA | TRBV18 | ASSPPTGHSYEQY
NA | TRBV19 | ASSIERGRNQPQH
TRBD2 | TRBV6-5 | ASSDFERTSANEQF
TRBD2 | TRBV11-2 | ASSLGRTSGFRYNEQF
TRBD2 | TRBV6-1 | ASPGAWTSGGAKDTQY
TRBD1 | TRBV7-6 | ASSLSRGQSPLH
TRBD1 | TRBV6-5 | AISESPSGTGINQPQH
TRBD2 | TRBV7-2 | ASSLPTSGVETQY
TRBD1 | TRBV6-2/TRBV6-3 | ASSSHRQGSVDQPQH
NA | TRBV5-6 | ASSRTSRNYNSPLH
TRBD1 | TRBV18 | ASSPRTGDTGELF
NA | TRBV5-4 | ASSGTRNEQF
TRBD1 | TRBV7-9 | ASRTGTGEGEQF
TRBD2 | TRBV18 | ASSPPGLAGYEQY
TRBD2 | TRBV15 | ATSRDTSATDTQY
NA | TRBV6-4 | ASSEYSGANVLT
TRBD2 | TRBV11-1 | ASSSRWTSGSADTQY
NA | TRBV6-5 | ASRLGLGIYGYT
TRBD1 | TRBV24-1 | ATGTVSGYT
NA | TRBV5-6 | ASSLAGKDGYT
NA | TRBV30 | AWSPSWNEQF
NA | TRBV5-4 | ASSLDRSKNIQY
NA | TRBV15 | ATSRAGRLNTEAF
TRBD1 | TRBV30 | AWSSLGTGNEQY
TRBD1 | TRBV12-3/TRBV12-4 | ASSPQGGAYKQY
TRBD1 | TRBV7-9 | ASRGQGGKNEQF
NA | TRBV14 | ASSQDAGVYNSPLH
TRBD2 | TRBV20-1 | SARDRAGAGEQY
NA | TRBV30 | AWSVSRYYEQY
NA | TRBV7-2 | ASTPHGHTEAF
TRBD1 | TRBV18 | ASSTGTGGNNYGYT
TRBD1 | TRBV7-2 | ASSRTGSTDTQY
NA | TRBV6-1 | ASNKEVQETQY
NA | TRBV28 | ASSPIGEQF
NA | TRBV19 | ASSIGGPTNSPLH
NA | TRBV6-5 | ASRERNNEQF
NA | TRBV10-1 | ASSEAVKQY
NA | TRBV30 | AWDRQGGVQETQY
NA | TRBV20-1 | SARRPDFPDSPLH
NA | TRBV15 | ATRAGRLDTDTQY
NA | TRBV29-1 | SVEDNRENFYGYT
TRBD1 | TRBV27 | ASSSAGTAALEQY
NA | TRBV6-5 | ASSYSTTGELF
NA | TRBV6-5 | ASSELGTYYGYT
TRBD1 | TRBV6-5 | ASSYTTGGTEAF
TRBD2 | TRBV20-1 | SARVREGLSNEQF